The source of this T cell receptor beta chain is a study of blood T cell repertoires in COVID-19. Study as a whole: Spain, Italy and the United States supplied samples that represented acute and convalescent COVID-19. Nucleic acid was either cDNA or gDNA, and it came from T cells, B-cell-depleted T cells, or PBMCs.

The CDR3 length is 17 residues. V was pared by 1 base and J by 6 bases, with 20 bases between. Germline CDR1 is SGHDN and CDR2 is FVKESK. Original handling: Quantification of nucleated cells was approximated via reference gene primer amplification. Profiled with immunoSEQ multiplex PCR; TCRdb holds only in-frame clones, not every one. That table supplies the V and J calls and clone size; D and trimming were determined from the DNA. The repertoire holds roughly 300,000 clones, with approximately 92% as singletons. A Seattle source enrolled patients during active infection and followed them longitudinally.

The V gene is TRBV14, the J gene TRBJ2-3; D might be TRBD2 (5 bases). The clonotype was recovered from a woman aged 25 to 39 with COVID-19, enrolled during active disease. Sequenced sample: peripheral blood. The DNA for the CDR3 is TGTGCCAGCAGCCAAGGGACCTCCCTGGACTGGGCGGATACGCAGTATTTT. As protein: CASSQGTSLDWADTQYF.